A few counts support the clone carrying this T cell receptor (beta chain). A sample-barcoded 5' primer and a J-beta primer mix were used in a second PCR of roughly 7 to 12 cycles. Via MiXCR, TCRdb re-called the 5' RACE reads, giving one row per CDR3 protein. The sample comprises just over 1 million distinct CDR3 sequences, 35% to 55% of which are singletons, and approximately 20% rests with the top ten. This specimen comes from a study of blood T cells in healthy people across ages. The CDR3 contains 15 residues. The germline V gene has CDR1 LGHNA and CDR2 YNFKEQ. V was shortened by 0 bases and J by 3 bases, with 10 bases between the two germline ends. Total RNA, at least 5 micrograms per sample, came from PBMCs.

The origin of this receptor is a woman in her fifties or sixties in good health. This chain connects TRBV4-2 to TRBJ2-3; D is ambiguous. The sample comprised blood. The CDR3 here is CASSQDPTPTDTQYF. Written as DNA, the CDR3 is TGTGCCAGCAGCCAAGATCCGACGCCTACAGATACGCAGTATTTT.